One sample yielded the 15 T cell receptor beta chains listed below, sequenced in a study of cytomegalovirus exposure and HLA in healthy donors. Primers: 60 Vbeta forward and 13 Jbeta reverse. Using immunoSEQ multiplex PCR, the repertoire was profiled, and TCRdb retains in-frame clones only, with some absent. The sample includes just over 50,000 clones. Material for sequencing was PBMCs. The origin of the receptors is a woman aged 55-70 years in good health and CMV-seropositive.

CDR3 sequence (DNA): TGCGCCAGCAGCCCCGATTGGGTCGGGGGCTACACCTTC. Amino acids: CASSPDWVGGYTF. The V gene is TRBV10-1, the J gene TRBJ1-2; no clear D gene. Germline V CDR1 and CDR2: WNHNN, SYGVQD (reference sequence). Trimming cost V 6 bases and J 8 bases, with 16 bases left between them. The CDR3 runs to 13 residues.

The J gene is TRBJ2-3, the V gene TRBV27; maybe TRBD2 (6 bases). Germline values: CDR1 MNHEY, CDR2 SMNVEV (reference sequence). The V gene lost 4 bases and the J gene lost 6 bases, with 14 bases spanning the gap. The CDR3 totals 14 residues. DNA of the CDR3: TGTGCCAGCAGTTCCTCTGGGGGGAGGGATACGCAGTATTTT. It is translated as CASSSSGGRDTQYF.

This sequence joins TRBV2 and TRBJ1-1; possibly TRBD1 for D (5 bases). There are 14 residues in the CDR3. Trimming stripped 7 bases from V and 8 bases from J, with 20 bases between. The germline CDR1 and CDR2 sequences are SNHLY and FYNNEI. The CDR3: CASTLQGGYREAFF. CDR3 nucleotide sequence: TGTGCCAGCACGTTGCAGGGTGGATACAGGGAAGCTTTCTTT.

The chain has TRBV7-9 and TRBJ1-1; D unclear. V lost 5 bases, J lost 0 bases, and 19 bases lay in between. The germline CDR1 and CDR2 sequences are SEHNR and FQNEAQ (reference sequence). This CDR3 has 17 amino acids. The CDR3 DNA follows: TGTGCCAGCAGCGACCCCGTGGAGTCTTACATGAACACTGAAGCTTTCTTT. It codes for CASSDPVESYMNTEAFF. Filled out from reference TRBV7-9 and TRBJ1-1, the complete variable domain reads DTGVSQNPRHKITKRGQNVTFRCDPISEHNRLYWYRQTLGQGPEFLTYFQNEAQLEKSRLLSDRFSAERPKGSFSTLEIQRTEQGDSAMYLCASSDPVESYMNTEAFFGQGTRLTVV.

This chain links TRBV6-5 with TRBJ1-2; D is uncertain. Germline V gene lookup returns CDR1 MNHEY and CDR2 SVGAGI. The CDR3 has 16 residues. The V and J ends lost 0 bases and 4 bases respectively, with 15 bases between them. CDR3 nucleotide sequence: TGTGCCAGCAGTTACTCCTCCAAGGAGGTCCTCTATGGCTACACCTTC. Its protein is CASSYSSKEVLYGYTF.

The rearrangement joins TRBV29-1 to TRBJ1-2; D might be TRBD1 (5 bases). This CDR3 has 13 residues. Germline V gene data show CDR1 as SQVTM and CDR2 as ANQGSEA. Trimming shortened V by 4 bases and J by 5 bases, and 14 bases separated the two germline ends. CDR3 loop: CSVAGLAAYGYTF. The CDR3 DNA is TGCAGCGTTGCAGGGCTCGCGGCTTATGGCTACACCTTC.

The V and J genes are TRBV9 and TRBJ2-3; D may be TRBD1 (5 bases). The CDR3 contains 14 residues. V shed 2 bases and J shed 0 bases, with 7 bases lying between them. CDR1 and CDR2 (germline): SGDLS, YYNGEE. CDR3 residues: CASSVDSSTDTQYF. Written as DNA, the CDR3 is TGTGCCAGCAGCGTCGACAGTAGCACAGATACGCAGTATTTT.

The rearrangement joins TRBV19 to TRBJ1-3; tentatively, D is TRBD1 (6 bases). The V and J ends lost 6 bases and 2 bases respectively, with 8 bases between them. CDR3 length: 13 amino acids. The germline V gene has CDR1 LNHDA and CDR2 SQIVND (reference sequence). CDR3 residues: CASSRTAGNTIYF. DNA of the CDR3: TGTGCCAGTAGCCGGACAGCTGGAAACACCATATATTTT.

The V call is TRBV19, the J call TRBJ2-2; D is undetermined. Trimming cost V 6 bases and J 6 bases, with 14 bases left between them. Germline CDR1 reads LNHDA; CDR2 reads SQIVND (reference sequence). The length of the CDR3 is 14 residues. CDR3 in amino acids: CASSPWPQAGELFF. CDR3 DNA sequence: TGTGCCAGTAGCCCCTGGCCCCAGGCCGGGGAGCTGTTTTTT.

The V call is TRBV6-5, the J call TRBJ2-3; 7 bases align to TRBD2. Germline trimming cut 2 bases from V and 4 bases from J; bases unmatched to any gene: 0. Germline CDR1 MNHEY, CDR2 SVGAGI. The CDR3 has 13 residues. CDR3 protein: CASSYGGADTQYF. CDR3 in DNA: TGTGCCAGCAGTTACGGGGGGGCAGATACGCAGTATTTT.

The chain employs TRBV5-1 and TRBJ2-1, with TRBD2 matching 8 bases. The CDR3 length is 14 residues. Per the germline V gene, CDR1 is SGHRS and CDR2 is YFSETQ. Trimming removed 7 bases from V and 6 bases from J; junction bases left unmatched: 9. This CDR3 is CASREGGLFNEQFF. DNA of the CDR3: TGCGCCAGCCGGGAGGGGGGGCTATTCAATGAGCAGTTCTTC.

CDR3 amino acids: CASSPVLAGGLSDNEQFF. The CDR3 nucleotides are TGTGCCAGCTCACCGGTCTTAGCGGGGGGACTTTCCGACAATGAGCAGTTCTTC. This chain uses TRBV18 with TRBJ2-1; TRBD2 agrees at 10 bases. CDR3 length equals 18 residues. V was clipped by 3 bases and J by 5 bases; unmatched bases: 13. Germline loops: CDR1 KGHSH, CDR2 LQKENI.

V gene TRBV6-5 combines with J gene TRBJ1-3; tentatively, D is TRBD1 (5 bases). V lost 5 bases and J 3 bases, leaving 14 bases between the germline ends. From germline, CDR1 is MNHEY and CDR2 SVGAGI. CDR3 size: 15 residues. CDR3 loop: CASSRAGPVGNTIYF. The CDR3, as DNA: TGTGCCAGCAGTCGCGCAGGGCCCGTTGGAAACACCATATATTTT.

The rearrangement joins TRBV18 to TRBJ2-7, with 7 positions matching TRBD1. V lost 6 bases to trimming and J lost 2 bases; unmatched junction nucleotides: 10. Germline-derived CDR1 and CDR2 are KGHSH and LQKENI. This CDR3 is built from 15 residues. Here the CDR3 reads CASSPGQATTYEQYF. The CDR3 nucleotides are TGTGCCAGCTCCCCTGGACAGGCCACTACCTACGAGCAGTACTTC.

The CDR3 DNA follows: TGCGCCAGCAGACCTGCAGGACAGGGTGGGACTGAAGCTTTCTTT. As protein: CASRPAGQGGTEAFF. The V call is TRBV10-2, the J call TRBJ1-1; 8 bases agree with TRBD1. CDR1 is WSHSY and CDR2 is SAAADI in the germline V gene. The length of the CDR3 is 15 residues. V was clipped by 6 bases and J by 5 bases; unmatched bases: 11.